A selection of T cell receptor beta chains follows, all from one sample in a study of blood T cell repertoires in COVID-19. Assay used: immunoSEQ multiplex PCR; TCRdb lists only in-frame clones, some missing. Among roughly 67,000 clones listed, around 82% were seen once. The sample comprised peripheral blood. These receptor sequences come from a man between 50 and 59 years old with active COVID-19. Each CDR3 is given with its conserved first and last residue. A D gene is named only where the DNA matches it firmly. The listing skips clone size in some rows; elsewhere it reads once, few, many or a size class.

V	D	size	J	DNA	CDR3
TRBV13	TRBD2	NA	TRBJ2-7	TGTGCCAGCAGCTTATGGCGGGAGGGCCGGTACGAGCAGTACTTC	CASSLWREGRYEQYF
TRBV4-1	NA	once	TRBJ2-2	TGCGCCAGCAGCCATTCTGAGACCGGGGAGCTGTTTTTT	CASSHSETGELFF
TRBV18	TRBD1	once	TRBJ2-1	TGTGCCAGCTCACAAAATCCGGGACAGGGTGTACAGTTCTTC	CASSQNPGQGVQFF
TRBV30	TRBD2	NA	TRBJ2-1	TGTGCCTGGAGCCCCGGCGCTAGCGGGAGGGGAGAGCAGTTCTTC	CAWSPGASGRGEQFF
TRBV7-2	NA	once	TRBJ1-1	TGTGCCAGCAGCTTAAGGGGACAAATCAACACTGAAGCTTTCTTT	CASSLRGQINTEAFF
TRBV12-5	TRBD2	few	TRBJ2-5	TGTGCTAGTGGTTTGGGGACTAGCGGAGAGACCCAGTACTTC	CASGLGTSGETQYF
TRBV19	TRBD2	NA	TRBJ2-5	TGTGCCAGTAGAAATAGCGGGGGGGCAGAGACCCAGTACTTC	CASRNSGGAETQYF
TRBV10-3	NA	NA	TRBJ2-1	TGTGCCATCACTAGCGTTCAGGAGGGTGAGCAGTTCTTC	CAITSVQEGEQFF
TRBV5-6	TRBD1	once	TRBJ2-1	TGTGCCAGCAGCCTATCCTCCGGGACAGCCTACAATGAGCAGTTCTTC	CASSLSSGTAYNEQFF
TRBV6-5	TRBD2	once	TRBJ2-1	TGTGCCAGCAGGGGCTCACTAGCGTCCGTCCATGAGCAGTTCTTC	CASRGSLASVHEQFF
TRBV25-1	NA	NA	TRBJ2-1	TGTGCCAGCAGTGGCCCGGGACAACTGCATGAGCAGTTCTTC	CASSGPGQLHEQFF
TRBV4-3	NA	many	TRBJ2-7	TGCGCCAGCAGCCAAGTTCCCGGGTCGGAGCAGTACTTC	CASSQVPGSEQYF
TRBV15	TRBD1	once	TRBJ1-2	TGTGCCACCAGCAGCGGGGACAGGGCAAGGTATGGCTACACCTTC	CATSSGDRARYGYTF
TRBV29-1	NA	once	TRBJ2-7	TGCAGCATCCTTCGATTTCAGGGTACCTACGAGCAGTACTTC	CSILRFQGTYEQYF
TRBV7-6	TRBD1	NA	TRBJ1-3	TGTGCCAGCAGCTTAGTGTCCGGGACAGGGGCTGGAAACACCATATATTTT	CASSLVSGTGAGNTIYF
TRBV7-2	NA	NA	TRBJ2-3	TGTGCCAGCAGCTTAACGAGCGGCACAGATACGCAGTATTTT	CASSLTSGTDTQYF
TRBV4-1	TRBD1	NA	TRBJ2-7	TGCGCCAGCAGTCAGACGGGACAGGGGGCCAACGAGCAGTACTTC	CASSQTGQGANEQYF
TRBV24-1	TRBD2	NA	TRBJ2-1	TGTGCCACCAGTGACCAGACTAGCGGGAGGGCCGGTGAGCAGTTCTTC	CATSDQTSGRAGEQFF
TRBV21-1	NA	NA	TRBJ2-3	TGTGCCAGCAGCAAATGGCAGGGTAAAGGCACAGATACGCAGTATTTT	CASSKWQGKGTDTQYF
TRBV21-1	NA	once	TRBJ2-2	TGTGCCAGCAGCAAAGGGGCTAGGACAGACAACACCGGGGAGCTGTTTTTT	CASSKGARTDNTGELFF
TRBV2	TRBD2	NA	TRBJ2-5	TGTGCCAGCAGTCCCTCTCGGGCGGGAGGCGAGGAGACCCAGTACTTC	CASSPSRAGGEETQYF
TRBV30	NA	NA	TRBJ2-5	TGTGCCTGGAGTGGAGGGTACCAAGAGACCCAGTACTTC	CAWSGGYQETQYF
TRBV19	TRBD2	NA	TRBJ2-1	TGTGCCAGTAGTATAGTTGGTTGGGGGGCGGGAGGGTTCCACAATGAGCAGTTCTTC	CASSIVGWGAGGFHNEQFF
TRBV18	TRBD2	few	TRBJ2-3	TGTGCCAGCTCACCGCTAGCGGCAGATACGCAGTATTTT	CASSPLAADTQYF
TRBV7-2	NA	NA	TRBJ2-7	TGTGCCAGCAGTGCCACCTACTCCTACGAGCAGTACTTC	CASSATYSYEQYF
TRBV5-1	NA	NA	TRBJ2-2	TGCGCCAGTCGCCTGGCGGCCGCGAACACCGGGGAGCTGTTTTTT	CASRLAAANTGELFF
TRBV5-4	NA	once	TRBJ1-1	TGTGCCAGCAGCTTGGTCCCAGGGGACACTGAAGCTTTCTTT	CASSLVPGDTEAFF
TRBV5-6	TRBD1	NA	TRBJ2-7	TGTGCCAGCAGCTTGGGGGGACAGCCGAGCTACGAGCAGTACTTC	CASSLGGQPSYEQYF
TRBV4-1	NA	many	TRBJ1-3	TGCGCCAGCAGCCGGGGGGGGTTGGTCCTATCTGGAAACACCATATATTTT	CASSRGGLVLSGNTIYF
TRBV3-1/TRBV3-2	NA	NA	TRBJ2-5	TGTGCCAGCAGCCAAGTCGGGGGGCTAGAGACCCAGTACTTC	CASSQVGGLETQYF
TRBV29-1	NA	few	TRBJ2-3	TGCAGCGTTGAAGCCCGGTCGATGGGAGGAAACCCAGATACGCAGTATTTT	CSVEARSMGGNPDTQYF
TRBV6-2/TRBV6-3	NA	NA	TRBJ2-7	TGTGCCAGCAGTTACTCTACCTACGAGCAGTACTTC	CASSYSTYEQYF
TRBV18	NA	once	TRBJ2-7	TGTGCCAGCTCACCGGCCGGGGCCTACGAGCAGTACTTC	CASSPAGAYEQYF
TRBV15	NA	NA	TRBJ2-7	TGTGCCACCAGCAGAGATCCCAAAAGGACTCTCCTCCTAGAAGAGCAGTACTTC	CATSRDPKRTLLLEEQYF
TRBV6-5	TRBD1	many	TRBJ1-2	TGTGCCAGCAGTTCTCCGGGACAGGGGTACTATGGCTACACCTTC	CASSSPGQGYYGYTF
TRBV7-2	NA	NA	TRBJ2-7	TGTGCCAGCAGCCGGCTACCACAGGGAGGGGCCACCTACGAGCAGTACTTC	CASSRLPQGGATYEQYF
TRBV3-1/TRBV3-2	TRBD1	NA	TRBJ1-2	TGTGCCAGCAGCTTCCGGGACAGGGGAAGAAGTGGCTACACCTTC	CASSFRDRGRSGYTF
TRBV11-2	TRBD1	NA	TRBJ2-7	TGTGCCAGCAGCTCGACAGGGGTTAACGAGCAGTACTTC	CASSSTGVNEQYF
TRBV7-2	NA	NA	TRBJ1-4	TGTGCCAGCAGCTTAGTGGCAGGGCGGGAAAAACTGTTTTTT	CASSLVAGREKLFF
TRBV27	NA	NA	TRBJ1-5	TGTGCCAGCAGTTACAGGGAAGGCAGCAATCAGCCCCAGCATTTT	CASSYREGSNQPQHF
TRBV5-6	TRBD2	NA	TRBJ2-2	TGTGCCAGCACCGATTGGACTAGCGGGGACACCGGGGAGCTGTTTTTT	CASTDWTSGDTGELFF
TRBV3-1/TRBV3-2	NA	NA	TRBJ2-1	TGTGCCAGCAGCCAAGATGTCGCGGGTGAGCAGTTCTTC	CASSQDVAGEQFF
TRBV12-5	NA	NA	TRBJ2-3	TGTGCTAGTCGGAGGGACACAGATACGCAGTATTTT	CASRRDTDTQYF
TRBV5-1	TRBD1	NA	TRBJ1-3	TGCGCCAGCAGCCTCCACGGACAGGGTTCTGGAAACACCATATATTTT	CASSLHGQGSGNTIYF
TRBV7-9	NA	NA	TRBJ1-3	TGTGCCAGCCGCCAAGAGGGGGACACCATATATTTT	CASRQEGDTIYF
TRBV3-1/TRBV3-2	NA	NA	TRBJ2-5	TGTGCCAGCAGCCAAAGCACGGTACCCCAAGAGACCCAGTACTTC	CASSQSTVPQETQYF
TRBV19	TRBD1	NA	TRBJ2-1	TGTGCCAGTAGTACGAGGACGGACAGGAGCTCCTACAATGAGCAGTTCTTC	CASSTRTDRSSYNEQFF
TRBV18	TRBD1	NA	TRBJ2-7	TGTGCCAGCTCACCAGCTGGCGGGACAGGGTTAGAGCAGTACTTC	CASSPAGGTGLEQYF
TRBV11-2	TRBD2	NA	TRBJ2-3	TGTGCCAGCAGCCAGACTAGCGGGAGGCCGACAGATACGCAGTATTTT	CASSQTSGRPTDTQYF
TRBV12-3/TRBV12-4	NA	NA	TRBJ2-7	TGTGCCAGCAGGAGGAATTACGAGCAGTACTTC	CASRRNYEQYF